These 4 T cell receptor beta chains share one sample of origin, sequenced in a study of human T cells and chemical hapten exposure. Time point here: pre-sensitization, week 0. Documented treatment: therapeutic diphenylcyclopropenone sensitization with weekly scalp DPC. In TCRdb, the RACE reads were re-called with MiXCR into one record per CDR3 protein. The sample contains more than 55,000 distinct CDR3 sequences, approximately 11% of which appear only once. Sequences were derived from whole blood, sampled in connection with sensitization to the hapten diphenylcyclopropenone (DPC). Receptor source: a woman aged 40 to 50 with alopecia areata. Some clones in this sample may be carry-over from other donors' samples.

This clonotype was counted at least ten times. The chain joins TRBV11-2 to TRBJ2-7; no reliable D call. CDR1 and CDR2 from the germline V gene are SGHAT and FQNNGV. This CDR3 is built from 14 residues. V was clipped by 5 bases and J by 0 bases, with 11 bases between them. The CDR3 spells CASSPPASSYEQYF. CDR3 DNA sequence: TGTGCCAGCAGCCCCCCCGCTTCCTCCTACGAGCAGTACTTC.

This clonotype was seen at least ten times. The CDR3 coding sequence is TGTGCCAGCAGCTTCGCCGACGGACAGTTCTATGGCTACACCTTC. Translation gives CASSFADGQFYGYTF. The chain is built from TRBV11-2 and TRBJ1-2; maybe TRBD1 (6 bases). Germline CDR1 and CDR2: SGHAT and FQNNGV. Trimming removed 3 bases at V and 4 bases at J, with 15 bases between. CDR3 size: 15 residues.

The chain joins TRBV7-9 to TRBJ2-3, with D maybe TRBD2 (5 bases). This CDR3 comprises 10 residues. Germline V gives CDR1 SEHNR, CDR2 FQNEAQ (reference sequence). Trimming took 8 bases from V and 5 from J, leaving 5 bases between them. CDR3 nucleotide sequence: TGTGCCAGCCGGGAAGATACGCAGTATTTT. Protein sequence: CASREDTQYF.

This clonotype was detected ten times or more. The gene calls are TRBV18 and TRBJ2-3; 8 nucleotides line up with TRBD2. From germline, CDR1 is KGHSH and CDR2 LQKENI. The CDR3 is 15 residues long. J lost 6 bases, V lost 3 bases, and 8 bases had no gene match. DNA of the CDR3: TGTGCCAGCTCACCGCCCGGGAGGGCCTCGGATACGCAGTATTTT. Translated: CASSPPGRASDTQYF.